These 30 T cell receptor beta chains were all obtained from the same sample, sequenced in a study of cytomegalovirus exposure and HLA in healthy donors. 60 Vbeta and 13 Jbeta primers were used in PCR. Using immunoSEQ multiplex PCR, the repertoire was profiled, and TCRdb retains in-frame clones only, with some absent. Among 150,000 to 200,000 clones, approximately 84% were seen once, and the ten largest hold under 5%. Sequenced: PBMCs. The receptors were sampled from a girl aged 5 to 17 in good health and CMV-seropositive.

Of note for this clone: At one boundary the junction diverges from the germline segment, which might be a read error. The chain has TRBV5-1 and TRBJ2-1; the match to TRBD1 covers 8 bases. CDR1 SGHRS and CDR2 YFSETQ come from the germline V gene. This CDR3 contains 18 residues. Here the CDR3 DNA reads TGCGCCAGCCACAGGGGGTGGGCGGGGAGTCTCTCCGACAATGAGCAGTTCTTC. This gives the protein CASHRGWAGSLSDNEQFF.

V usage is TRBV15 and J usage is TRBJ1-4, with D unresolved. Trimming left V 0 bases short and J 6 bases short, with 11 bases between. Germline lookup yields CDR1 LNHNV and CDR2 YYDKDF (reference sequence). The CDR3 loop spans 15 amino acids. CDR3 DNA sequence: TGTGCCACCAGCAGAGACGGCAGGTTGGATGAAAAACTGTTTTTT. This encodes CATSRDGRLDEKLFF.

This chain links TRBV5-5 with TRBJ1-1; 8 bases agree with TRBD1. V shed 5 bases and J 8 bases; nucleotides not matched to a gene: 14. CDR3 length: 15 amino acids. The germline CDR1 and CDR2 sequences are SGHKS and YYEKEE (reference sequence). In DNA form, the CDR3 reads TGTGCCAGCAGTCCTAGGCTGGCAGGGGGCACCGAAGCTTTCTTT. Amino acids: CASSPRLAGGTEAFF.

The chain employs TRBV5-8 and TRBJ2-2, with D possibly matching TRBD1 (7 bases). The V end lost 1 base, the J end lost 2 bases, and 15 bases lay between the germline ends. Per the germline V gene, CDR1 is SGHTS and CDR2 is YDEGEE. The CDR3 covers 17 residues. CDR3 region: CASSLSRGTVNTGELFF. The CDR3 DNA sequence: TGTGCCAGCAGCTTGTCCCGGGGGACAGTCAACACCGGGGAGCTGTTTTTT.

V gene TRBV19 combines with J gene TRBJ1-1; the D is unclear. CDR1 and CDR2 from the germline V gene are LNHDA and SQIVND (reference sequence). Deletions cut 4 bases from V and 5 bases from J, with 8 bases between. The CDR3 contains 12 residues. CDR3 residues: CASSTGTTEAFF. The CDR3 DNA follows: TGTGCCAGTAGTACGGGTACAACTGAAGCTTTCTTT.

Turning to this clone: Other DNA sequences from this sample encode an identical CDR3 as well. V is TRBV6-1 and J is TRBJ2-1; 9 nucleotides agree with TRBD2. J gave up 2 bases and V 2 bases, and 1 base lay outside the gene matches. CDR1 MNHNS and CDR2 SASEGT come from the germline V gene. CDR3 length: 15 amino acids. CDR3 DNA: TGTGCCAGCAGTGAAAGCGGGGGGACCTACAATGAGCAGTTCTTC. Its protein is CASSESGGTYNEQFF.

This rearrangement joins TRBV19 to TRBJ1-2; perhaps TRBD1 as D (6 bases). The V gene's germline CDR1 is LNHDA and CDR2 SQIVND (reference sequence). The CDR3 loop spans 16 amino acids. Trimming took off 1 base at V and 2 bases at J, with 14 bases between the two ends. CDR3 nucleotides: TGTGCCAGTAGTATAGTTGGGACAAAACGGAACTATGGCTACACCTTC. Its protein product is CASSIVGTKRNYGYTF.

CDR3 sequence: CASSLRTGDYVYGYTF. CDR3 DNA sequence: TGTGCCAGCAGCTTACGAACAGGGGATTATGTCTATGGCTACACCTTC. The chain couples TRBV7-2 to TRBJ1-2; TRBD1 aligns across 7 bases. This CDR3 comprises 16 residues. Germline V gene lookup returns CDR1 SGHTA and CDR2 FQGNSA. Trimming at V came to 2 bases and at J to 4 bases, leaving 10 bases not matched to a gene.

J is TRBJ2-1 and V is TRBV27, with D perhaps matching TRBD2 (7 bases). The germline CDR1 and CDR2 sequences are MNHEY and SMNVEV (reference sequence). This CDR3 spans 14 amino acids. The V end lost 1 base, the J end lost 7 bases, and 11 bases lay between the germline ends. CDR3: CASSLWRGRNEQFF. The CDR3 DNA reads as TGTGCCAGCAGTTTATGGCGGGGGCGGAATGAGCAGTTCTTC.

This clone was picked up one time. V and J are TRBV11-3 and TRBJ2-1, with D perhaps TRBD1 (5 bases). Germline-derived CDR1 and CDR2 are SGHNT and YENEEA. V was cut by 3 bases and J by 7 bases, with 7 bases left in between. This CDR3 comprises 12 residues. CDR3 amino acids: CASSFGANEQFF. The DNA of the CDR3 is TGTGCCAGCAGCTTTGGGGCAAATGAGCAGTTCTTC.

The genes are TRBV11-1 and TRBJ2-3; 12 bases match TRBD2. CDR1 is SGHAT, CDR2 FQDESV, per germline (reference sequence). The CDR3 has 16 amino acids. The ends lost 6 bases at V and 4 bases at J; junction bases unmatched: 8. CDR3 loop: CASSRRTSGMADTQYF. As DNA, the CDR3 is TGTGCCAGCAGTCGGCGGACTAGCGGGATGGCAGATACGCAGTATTTT.

This clone was counted only a few times. This chain links TRBV6-6 with TRBJ1-1; D is unresolved. This CDR3 region has 12 residues. The ends were cut back, 2 bases at V and 5 bases at J, with 6 bases in the middle. The germline V gene has CDR1 MNHNY and CDR2 SVGAGI (reference sequence). The CDR3 sequence is CASSYGDTEAFF. The CDR3, as DNA: TGTGCCAGCAGTTACGGAGATACTGAAGCTTTCTTT.

V gene TRBV5-1 combines with J gene TRBJ1-1; maybe TRBD1 (6 bases). V was clipped by 4 bases and J by 1 base, with 14 bases between them. CDR3 length: 15 residues. Germline V gives CDR1 SGHRS, CDR2 YFSETQ. The CDR3 nucleotides are TGCGCCAGCAGCCTGGAGGGGGAAGCGAACACTGAAGCTTTCTTT. It translates to CASSLEGEANTEAFF.

The chain joins TRBV7-2 to TRBJ1-4; no clear D. Trimming removed 1 base at V and 4 bases at J, with 10 bases between. This CDR3 region has 15 residues. Germline loops: CDR1 SGHTA, CDR2 FQGNSA. CDR3 sequence: CASSLVPVFNEKLFF. The CDR3 bases are TGTGCCAGCAGCTTAGTACCAGTTTTTAATGAAAAACTGTTTTTT.

The genes are TRBV10-2 and TRBJ2-1; 16 bases map to TRBD2. The CDR3 runs 21 residues. Trimming removed 6 bases from V and 2 bases from J; junction bases left unmatched: 16. Germline assignment: CDR1 WSHSY and CDR2 SAAADI. The CDR3 nucleotides are TGCGCCAGCAGCGATCGACGTGGGGGACTAGCGGGGGGGCCACCCTACAATGAGCAGTTCTTC. This translates into CASSDRRGGLAGGPPYNEQFF.

V gene TRBV4-2 combines with J gene TRBJ1-1; a possible D gene is TRBD1 (6 bases). The CDR3 covers 18 residues. In germline, CDR1 is LGHNA, CDR2 YNFKEQ. V was clipped by 0 bases and J by 4 bases, with 21 bases between them. The CDR3: CASSQEGGGGGGGTEAFF. Here the CDR3 DNA reads TGTGCCAGCAGCCAAGAAGGGGGGGGCGGGGGTGGGGGCACTGAAGCTTTCTTT.

The rearrangement joins TRBV7-2 to TRBJ2-3, with TRBD1 as a possible D gene (7 bases). The CDR3 has 17 amino acids. The V end lost 0 bases, the J end lost 5 bases, and 18 bases lay between the germline ends. Germline lookup yields CDR1 SGHTA and CDR2 FQGNSA. The CDR3 reads CASSLASSAGGKDTQYF. In DNA form, the CDR3 reads TGTGCCAGCAGCTTAGCGTCGTCGGCAGGGGGGAAAGATACGCAGTATTTT.

The chain is built from TRBV6-4 and TRBJ1-5; D is possibly TRBD1 (5 bases). V was cut by 7 bases and J by 4 bases, with 11 bases left in between. This CDR3 comprises 13 residues. Germline CDR1 is MRHNA and CDR2 is SNTAGT. CDR3 region: CASKREGNQPQHF. CDR3 bases: TGTGCCAGCAAGCGGGAGGGGAATCAGCCCCAGCATTTT.

The V gene is TRBV5-4, the J gene TRBJ1-4; no definite D call. The germline V gene encodes CDR1 SGHNT and CDR2 YYREEE (reference sequence). Trimming took 0 bases from V and 7 from J, leaving 13 bases between them. The CDR3 runs to 15 residues. The CDR3: CASSLEGREGEKLFF. DNA of the CDR3: TGTGCCAGCAGCTTGGAAGGGAGGGAGGGTGAAAAACTGTTTTTT.

This clone was counted between two and nine times. This sequence joins TRBV9 and TRBJ2-3, with 9 nucleotides matching TRBD2. Unmatched junction bases numbered 9, after V lost 4 bases and J lost 0 bases. The CDR3 totals 17 residues. Germline-derived CDR1 and CDR2 are SGDLS and YYNGEE. Here the CDR3 DNA reads TGTGCCAGCAGCCCAGGGGCGGGGGGGCCTAGCACAGATACGCAGTATTTT. It encodes CASSPGAGGPSTDTQYF.

This clone was counted a few times. The chain has TRBV15 and TRBJ1-1, with unresolved D. V lost 6 bases and J 0 bases, leaving 11 bases between the germline ends. The germline V gene encodes CDR1 LNHNV and CDR2 YYDKDF (reference sequence). The CDR3 spans 14 residues. CDR3 bases: TGTGCCACCAGGCAGGCCCTCATGAACACTGAAGCTTTCTTT. It is translated as CATRQALMNTEAFF.

The CDR3 DNA reads TGCGCCAGCAGCCCCGGGGACAGGGGTCATGAAAAACTGTTTTTT. As protein: CASSPGDRGHEKLFF. The chain carries TRBV5-1 and TRBJ1-4; 10 bases map to TRBD1. The germline CDR1 and CDR2 sequences are SGHRS and YFSETQ. The V gene end was trimmed by 4 bases and the J gene end by 6 bases; junction bases not matched to a gene: 6. The CDR3 sequence is 15 residues long.

The V call is TRBV11-1, the J call TRBJ2-1; the D is unclear. The CDR3 has 11 residues. V gave up 8 bases and J gave up 6 bases, with 8 bases separating them. Germline lookup yields CDR1 SGHAT and CDR2 FQDESV (reference sequence). The CDR3 DNA is TGTGCCAGCCGGAGTCTCAATGAGCAGTTCTTC. Protein sequence: CASRSLNEQFF.

The V call is TRBV29-1, the J call TRBJ1-1; a possible D gene is TRBD1 (6 bases). The CDR3 runs 17 residues. Germline V CDR1 and CDR2: SQVTM, ANQGSEA. V lost 0 bases and J lost 0, with 17 bases in between. CDR3 coding DNA: TGCAGCGTTGAAGATCGGGGGGCGCTTCCAATGAACACTGAAGCTTTCTTT. It is translated as CSVEDRGALPMNTEAFF. The variable domain in full, completed from reference TRBV29-1 and TRBJ1-1, reads SAVISQKPSRDICQRGTSLTIQCQVDSQVTMMFWYRQQPGQSLTLIATANQGSEATYESGFVIDKFPISRPNLTFSTLTVSNMSPEDSSIYLCSVEDRGALPMNTEAFFGQGTRLTVV.

The chain combines TRBV6-1 with TRBJ1-4; tentatively, D is TRBD1 (6 bases). With 6 bases removed from V and 8 bases from J, the gap between germline ends came to 13 bases. The CDR3 totals 13 residues. Germline V lookup: CDR1 MNHNS, CDR2 SASEGT. The CDR3, as DNA: TGTGCCAGCAGGCATAACAGGGACGAAAAACTGTTTTTT. It codes for CASRHNRDEKLFF.

The J gene is TRBJ1-4, the V gene TRBV19; TRBD1 matches at 9 bases. This CDR3 has 16 amino acids. The V gene's germline CDR1 is LNHDA and CDR2 SQIVND (reference sequence). V lost 5 bases and J lost 3; bases outside the gene matches: 7. This CDR3 is CASSAHRGRANEKLFF. The CDR3 nucleotides are TGTGCCAGTAGTGCCCACAGGGGGCGGGCTAATGAAAAACTGTTTTTT.

The chain is built from TRBV5-1 and TRBJ2-5; the D gene is possibly TRBD2 (7 bases). The CDR3 has 15 amino acids. CDR1 and CDR2 from the germline V gene are SGHRS and YFSETQ. Between the trimmed V and J ends, which lost 0 bases and 5 bases, there was a span of 14 bases. The CDR3 reads CASSLERGARETQYF. For the CDR3, the DNA is TGCGCCAGCAGCTTGGAACGGGGGGCTAGGGAGACCCAGTACTTC. The complete variable domain, with remaining parts taken from reference TRBV5-1 and TRBJ2-5, reads KAGVTQTPRYLIKTRGQQVTLSCSPISGHRSVSWYQQTPGQGLQFLFEYFSETQRNKGNFPGRFSGRQFSNSRSEMNVSTLELGDSALYLCASSLERGARETQYFGPGTRLLVL.

The V gene is TRBV19, the J gene TRBJ1-2; D not certain. From germline, CDR1 is LNHDA and CDR2 SQIVND (reference sequence). The CDR3 is 13 residues long. V was shortened by 6 bases and J by 2 bases, with 10 bases between the two germline ends. For the CDR3, the DNA is TGTGCCAGTAGCGACACGCCGAACTATGGCTACACCTTC. Amino acid sequence: CASSDTPNYGYTF.

The CDR3 region is CASSLAFSGANVLTF. The CDR3 nucleotides are TGTGCCAGCAGCTTGGCTTTTTCAGGGGCCAACGTCCTGACTTTC. The gene calls are TRBV27 and TRBJ2-6; D is uncertain. Looked up from germline, CDR1 is MNHEY and CDR2 is SMNVEV (reference sequence). The CDR3 length is 15 residues. Trimming removed 6 bases from V and 4 bases from J, with 13 bases in between. The entire variable domain, with the rest obtained from reference TRBV27 and TRBJ2-6, is as follows: EAQVTQNPRYLITVTGKKLTVTCSQNMNHEYMSWYRQDPGLGLRQIYYSMNVEVTDKGDVPEGYKVSRKEKRNFPLILESPSPNQTSLYFCASSLAFSGANVLTFGAGSRLTVL.

The chain carries TRBV23-1 and TRBJ1-5; 7 bases are shared with TRBD1. TRBV23-1 is an ORF, with its function uncertain. The CDR3 covers 12 residues. V shed 6 bases and J 6 bases; nucleotides not matched to a gene: 2. The CDR3 spells CASRQGCQPQHF. As DNA, the CDR3 is TGCGCCAGCAGACAGGGGTGTCAGCCCCAGCATTTT.